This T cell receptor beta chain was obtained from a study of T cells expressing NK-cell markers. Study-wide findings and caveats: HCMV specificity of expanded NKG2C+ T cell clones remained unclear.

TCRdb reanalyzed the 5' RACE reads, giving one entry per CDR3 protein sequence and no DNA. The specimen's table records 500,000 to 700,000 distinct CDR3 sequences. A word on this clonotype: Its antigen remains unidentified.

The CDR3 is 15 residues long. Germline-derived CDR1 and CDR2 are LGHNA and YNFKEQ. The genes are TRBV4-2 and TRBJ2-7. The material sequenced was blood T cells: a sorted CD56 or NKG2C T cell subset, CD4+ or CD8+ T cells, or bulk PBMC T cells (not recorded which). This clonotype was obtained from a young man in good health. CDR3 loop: CASSQVQDTSYEQYF.